The 16 T cell receptor beta chains presented below share a single source sample, sequenced in a study of blood T cell repertoires in COVID-19. Generated by immunoSEQ multiplex PCR, the TCRdb table keeps only in-frame clones and is missing some. Found here are a few hundred thousand clones, about 90% of them singletons; the top ten hold approximately 3.1%. Specimen: PBMCs or T cells enriched from blood (not recorded which). The receptors shown here come from a woman aged 25-40 years who had recovered from COVID-19.

The chain couples TRBV28 to TRBJ2-1; 10 nucleotides match TRBD2. Germline trimming cut 4 bases from V and 7 bases from J; bases unmatched to any gene: 4. The germline gives CDR1 MDHEN, CDR2 SYDVKM. The CDR3 is 14 amino acids. CDR3 DNA sequence: TGTGCCAGCAGTTCTAGCGGGAGTAGGAATGAGCAGTTCTTC. Translated, it gives CASSSSGSRNEQFF.

The chain uses TRBV27 and TRBJ2-1, with TRBD2 matching 11 bases. The V segment lost 3 bases and the J segment 4 bases; nucleotides outside the gene matches: 2. This CDR3 contains 15 residues. Germline loops: CDR1 MNHEY, CDR2 SMNVEV (reference sequence). The CDR3 coding sequence is TGTGCCAGCAGTTTGACTAGCGGGAATTACAATGAGCAGTTCTTC. This gives the protein CASSLTSGNYNEQFF.

The chain recombines TRBV27 with TRBJ1-4, with D possibly matching TRBD1 (6 bases). The ends were cut back, 2 bases at V and 4 bases at J, with 8 bases in the middle. The germline CDR1 and CDR2 sequences are MNHEY and SMNVEV (reference sequence). CDR3 length: 14 residues. CDR3 nucleotides: TGTGCCAGCAGTTTAGCCAGGGGTAATGAAAAACTGTTTTTT. This gives the protein CASSLARGNEKLFF.

This chain links TRBV12-3 or TRBV12-4 with TRBJ2-7, with 8 bases lining up with TRBD2. The CDR3 sequence is 13 residues long. Unmatched junction bases numbered 4, after V lost 8 bases and J lost 1 base. CDR3: CASGVAGSYEQYF. The CDR3 DNA is TGTGCCAGCGGGGTAGCGGGATCCTACGAGCAGTACTTC.

The rearrangement uses TRBV6-1 and TRBJ2-7; the D is unclear. Germline CDR1 is MNHNS and CDR2 is SASEGT. The CDR3 sequence is 18 residues long. The V end lost 0 bases, the J end lost 0 bases, and 18 bases lay between the germline ends. CDR3 in amino acids: CASSEAMSLRLSSYEQYF. The CDR3 DNA sequence: TGTGCCAGCAGTGAAGCGATGAGTCTGAGGCTAAGCTCCTACGAGCAGTACTTC.

This clone was seen only once. The chain couples TRBV5-4 to TRBJ2-3; 9 bases are shared with TRBD2. After removal of 4 bases from V and 4 bases from J, the junction contained 7 bases not matched to a gene. Germline CDR1 SGHNT, CDR2 YYREEE (reference sequence). CDR3 length equals 15 residues. Here the CDR3 reads CASSIAGAGSDTQYF. The CDR3 coding sequence is TGTGCCAGCAGCATAGCGGGGGCCGGGTCAGATACGCAGTATTTT.

The chain joins TRBV19 to TRBJ1-1; weak D call: TRBD1 (5 bases). The CDR3 contains 15 residues. Trimming took 3 bases from V and 0 from J, leaving 11 bases between them. Germline V gene sequence: CDR1 LNHDA, CDR2 SQIVND (reference sequence). CDR3 coding DNA: TGTGCCAGTAGTATGGGGGAGGAGATGAACACTGAAGCTTTCTTT. Translation: CASSMGEEMNTEAFF.

This rearrangement joins TRBV6-5 to TRBJ1-2, with TRBD1 identical over 9 bases. The CDR3 is 13 amino acids. With 3 bases clipped from V and 8 bases from J, the junction kept 4 bases outside the gene matches. CDR1 and CDR2 (germline): MNHEY, SVGAGI. The CDR3 sequence: CASSYRDRAGYTF. The CDR3 region has the DNA TGTGCCAGCAGTTATCGGGACAGGGCCGGCTACACCTTC.

There are a few counts of this clone. V gene TRBV14 combines with J gene TRBJ1-1, with D possibly being TRBD1 (5 bases). Germline loops: CDR1 SGHDN, CDR2 FVKESK. Trimming removed 2 bases from V and 5 bases from J, with 15 bases in between. The CDR3 totals 15 residues. The CDR3 bases are TGTGCCAGCAGCCAAAGGTGGTCAGGGCGGACTGAAGCTTTCTTT. This codes for CASSQRWSGRTEAFF.

The chain carries TRBV29-1 and TRBJ2-3; 8 bases fit TRBD2. The CDR3 contains 15 residues. Unmatched junction bases numbered 9, after V lost 5 bases and J lost 2 bases. Looked up from germline, CDR1 is SQVTM and CDR2 is ANQGSEA. The CDR3 region has the DNA TGCAGCGTTAGTCAGACTAGCGAGATCACAGATACGCAGTATTTT. Its protein product is CSVSQTSEITDTQYF.

The chain uses TRBV27 and TRBJ2-1, with 9 bases aligning to TRBD2. This CDR3 is built from 15 residues. In germline, CDR1 is MNHEY, CDR2 SMNVEV (reference sequence). Trimming at V came to 6 bases and at J to 3 bases, leaving 6 bases not matched to a gene. The CDR3, as DNA: TGTGCCAGCAGACCCGGGACTAGCCTCTACAATGAGCAGTTCTTC. Its translation: CASRPGTSLYNEQFF.

The chain combines TRBV7-2 with TRBJ2-7; 7 bases align to TRBD1. Germline values: CDR1 SGHTA, CDR2 FQGNSA. The trim removed 6 bases at V and 8 bases at J, leaving 7 bases unmatched. This CDR3 is built from 12 residues. CDR3 bases: TGTGCCAGCAGTCCTAGGGGACAGAAGCAGTACTTC. Its protein product is CASSPRGQKQYF.

Only a few counts were recorded for this clone. The chain combines TRBV7-3 with TRBJ1-1; 9 positions agree with TRBD1. The CDR3 loop spans 14 amino acids. Trimming at V came to 5 bases and at J to 5 bases, leaving 6 bases not matched to a gene. The V gene's germline CDR1 is SGHTA and CDR2 FQGTGA. DNA for the CDR3: TGTGCCAGCAGCGGATTGGACAGGGGTACTGAAGCTTTCTTT. This codes for CASSGLDRGTEAFF. Drawing the rest from reference TRBV7-3 and TRBJ1-1, the complete variable domain is GAGVSQTPSNKVTEKGKYVELRCDPISGHTALYWYRQSLGQGPEFLIYFQGTGAADDSGLPNDRFFAVRPEGSVSTLKIQRTERGDSAVYLCASSGLDRGTEAFFGQGTRLTVV.

The chain is built from TRBV7-2 and TRBJ2-5; 15 nucleotides agree with TRBD2. Germline lookup yields CDR1 SGHTA and CDR2 FQGNSA. V was pared by 6 bases and J by 6 bases, with 5 bases of the junction left unmatched. CDR3 length: 15 amino acids. The CDR3 loop is CASSSGTSGRKTQYF. The CDR3 nucleotides read TGTGCCAGCAGTTCCGGGACTAGCGGGAGGAAGACCCAGTACTTC.

The rearrangement links TRBV5-4 to TRBJ1-6, with 8 bases lining up with TRBD1. The germline V gene has CDR1 SGHNT and CDR2 YYREEE (reference sequence). This CDR3 contains 15 residues. V was pared by 4 bases and J by 5 bases, with 5 bases of the junction left unmatched. For the CDR3, the DNA is TGTGCCAGCAGCACTCGACAGGGGAATAATTCACCCCTCCACTTT. Translation: CASSTRQGNNSPLHF.

This clone was counted between two and nine times. The V and J genes are TRBV28 and TRBJ1-6; possible D gene TRBD1, 6 bases. V gave up 6 bases and J gave up 7 bases, with 28 bases separating them. The CDR3 is 19 amino acids. CDR1 and CDR2 from the germline V gene are MDHEN and SYDVKM. CDR3 DNA: TGTGCCAGCAGCTTCTTCCAGGGGAAAGATTTCATAGCAAATTCACCCCTCCACTTT. Its translation is CASSFFQGKDFIANSPLHF.